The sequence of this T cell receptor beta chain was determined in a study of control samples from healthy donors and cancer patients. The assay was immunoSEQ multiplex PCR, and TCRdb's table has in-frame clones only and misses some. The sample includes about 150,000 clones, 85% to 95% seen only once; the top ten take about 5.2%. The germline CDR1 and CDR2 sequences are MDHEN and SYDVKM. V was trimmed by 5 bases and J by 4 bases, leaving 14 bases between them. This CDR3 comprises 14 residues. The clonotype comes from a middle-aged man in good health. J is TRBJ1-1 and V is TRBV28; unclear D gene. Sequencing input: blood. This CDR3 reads CASSADASGTEAFF. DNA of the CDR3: TGTGCCAGCAGTGCGGACGCAAGTGGCACTGAAGCTTTCTTT.